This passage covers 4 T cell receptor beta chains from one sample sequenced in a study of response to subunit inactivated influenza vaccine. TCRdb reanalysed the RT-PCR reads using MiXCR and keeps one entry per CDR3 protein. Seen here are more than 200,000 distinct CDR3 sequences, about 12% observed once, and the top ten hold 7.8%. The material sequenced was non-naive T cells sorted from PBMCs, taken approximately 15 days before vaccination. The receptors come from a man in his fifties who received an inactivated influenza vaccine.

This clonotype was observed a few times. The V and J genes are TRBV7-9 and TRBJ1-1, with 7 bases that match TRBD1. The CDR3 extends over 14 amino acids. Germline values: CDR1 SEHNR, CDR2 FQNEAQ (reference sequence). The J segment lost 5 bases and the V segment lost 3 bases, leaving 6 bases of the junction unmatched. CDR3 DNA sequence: TGTGCCAGCAGCTTCGAGGGGGCAAGAACTGAAGCTTTCTTT. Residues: CASSFEGARTEAFF.

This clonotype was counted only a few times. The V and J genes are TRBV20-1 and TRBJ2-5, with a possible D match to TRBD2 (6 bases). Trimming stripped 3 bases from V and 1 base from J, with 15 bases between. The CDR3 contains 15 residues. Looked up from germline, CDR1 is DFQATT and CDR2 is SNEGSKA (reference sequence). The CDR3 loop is CSASISGRAQETQYF. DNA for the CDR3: TGCAGTGCTAGTATTAGCGGTAGGGCCCAAGAGACCCAGTACTTC.

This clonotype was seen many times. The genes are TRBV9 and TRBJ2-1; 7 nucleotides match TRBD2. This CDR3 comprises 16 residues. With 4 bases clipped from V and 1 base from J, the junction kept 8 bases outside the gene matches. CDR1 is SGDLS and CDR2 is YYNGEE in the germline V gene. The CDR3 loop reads CASSPRPSGSYNEQFF. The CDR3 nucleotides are TGTGCCAGCAGCCCCCGACCTAGCGGATCCTACAATGAGCAGTTCTTC.

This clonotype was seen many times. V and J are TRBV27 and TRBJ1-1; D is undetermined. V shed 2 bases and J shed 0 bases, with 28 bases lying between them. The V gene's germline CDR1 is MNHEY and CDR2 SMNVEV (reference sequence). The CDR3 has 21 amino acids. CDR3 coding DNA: TGTGCCAGCAGTTTAAGGGCCCATACACAGTTTTCCCGTGAGATGAACACTGAAGCTTTCTTT. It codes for CASSLRAHTQFSREMNTEAFF.